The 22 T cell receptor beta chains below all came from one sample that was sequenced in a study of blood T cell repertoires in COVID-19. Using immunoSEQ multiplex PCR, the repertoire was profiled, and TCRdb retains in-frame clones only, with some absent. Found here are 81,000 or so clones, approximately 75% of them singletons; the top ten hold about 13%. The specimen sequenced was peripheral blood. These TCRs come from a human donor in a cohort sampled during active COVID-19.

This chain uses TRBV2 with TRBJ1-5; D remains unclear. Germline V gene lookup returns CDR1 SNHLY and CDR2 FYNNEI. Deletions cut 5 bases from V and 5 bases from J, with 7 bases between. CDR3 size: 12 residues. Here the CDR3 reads CASSPGYQPQHF. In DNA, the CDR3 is TGTGCCAGCAGTCCCGGGTATCAGCCCCAGCATTTT. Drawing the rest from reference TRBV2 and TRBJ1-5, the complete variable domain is EPEVTQTPSHQVTQMGQEVILRCVPISNHLYFYWYRQILGQKVEFLVSFYNNEISEKSEIFDDQFSVERPDGSNFTLKIRSTKLEDSAMYFCASSPGYQPQHFGDGTRLSIL.

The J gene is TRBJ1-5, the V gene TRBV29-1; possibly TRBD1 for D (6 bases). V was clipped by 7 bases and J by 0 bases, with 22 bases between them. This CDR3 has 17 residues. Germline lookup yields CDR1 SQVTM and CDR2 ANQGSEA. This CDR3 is CSATTPPDRYSNQPQHF. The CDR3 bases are TGCAGCGCTACGACCCCCCCGGACAGATATAGCAATCAGCCCCAGCATTTT.

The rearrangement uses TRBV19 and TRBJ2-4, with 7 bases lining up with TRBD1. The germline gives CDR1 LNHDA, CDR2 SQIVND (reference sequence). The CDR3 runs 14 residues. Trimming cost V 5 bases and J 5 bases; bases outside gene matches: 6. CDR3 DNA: TGTGCCAGTAGTTTACGGACAGGTCAAAACATTCAGTACTTC. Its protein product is CASSLRTGQNIQYF.

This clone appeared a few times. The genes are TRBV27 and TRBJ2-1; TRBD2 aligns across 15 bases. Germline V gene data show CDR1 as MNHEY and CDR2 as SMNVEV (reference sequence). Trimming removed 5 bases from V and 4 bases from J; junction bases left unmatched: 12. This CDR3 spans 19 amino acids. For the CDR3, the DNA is TGTGCCAGCAGTGCCCCGGGACTAGCGGGGGGTATTGGGTACAATGAGCAGTTCTTC. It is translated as CASSAPGLAGGIGYNEQFF.

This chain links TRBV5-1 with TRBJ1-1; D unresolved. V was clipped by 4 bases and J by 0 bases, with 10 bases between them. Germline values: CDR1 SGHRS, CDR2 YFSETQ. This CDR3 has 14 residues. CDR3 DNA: TGCGCCAGCAGCGCGACGGGGATGAACACTGAAGCTTTCTTT. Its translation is CASSATGMNTEAFF.

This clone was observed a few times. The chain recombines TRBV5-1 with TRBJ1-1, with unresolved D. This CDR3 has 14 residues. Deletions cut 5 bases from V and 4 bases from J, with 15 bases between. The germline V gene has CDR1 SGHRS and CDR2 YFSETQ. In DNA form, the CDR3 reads TGCGCCAGCAGATCCCAGGTGGAGGGCACTGAAGCTTTCTTT. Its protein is CASRSQVEGTEAFF.

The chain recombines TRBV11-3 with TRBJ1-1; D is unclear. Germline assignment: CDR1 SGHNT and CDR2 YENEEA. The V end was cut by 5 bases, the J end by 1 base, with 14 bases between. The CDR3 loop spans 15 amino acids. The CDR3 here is CASSPGRGRNTEAFF. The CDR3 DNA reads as TGTGCCAGCAGCCCCGGGCGGGGTAGGAACACTGAAGCTTTCTTT. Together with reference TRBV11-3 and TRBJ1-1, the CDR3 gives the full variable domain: EAGVVQSPRYKIIEKKQPVAFWCNPISGHNTLYWYLQNLGQGPELLIRYENEEAVDDSQLPKDRFSAERLKGVDSTLKIQPAELGDSAVYLCASSPGRGRNTEAFFGQGTRLTVV.

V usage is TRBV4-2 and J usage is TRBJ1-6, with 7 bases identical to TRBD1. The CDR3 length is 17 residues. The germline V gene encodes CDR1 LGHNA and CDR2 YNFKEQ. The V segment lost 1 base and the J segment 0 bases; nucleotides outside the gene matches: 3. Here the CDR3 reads CASSQVTGISYNSPLHF. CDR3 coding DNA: TGTGCCAGCAGCCAAGTGACAGGGATCTCCTATAATTCACCCCTCCACTTT.

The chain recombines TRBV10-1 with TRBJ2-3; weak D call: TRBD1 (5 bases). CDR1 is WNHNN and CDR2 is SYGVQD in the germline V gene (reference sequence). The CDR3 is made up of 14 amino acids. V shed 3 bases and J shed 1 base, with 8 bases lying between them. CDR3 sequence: CASSERGGTDTQYF. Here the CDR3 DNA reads TGCGCCAGCAGTGAAAGGGGCGGCACAGATACGCAGTATTTT.

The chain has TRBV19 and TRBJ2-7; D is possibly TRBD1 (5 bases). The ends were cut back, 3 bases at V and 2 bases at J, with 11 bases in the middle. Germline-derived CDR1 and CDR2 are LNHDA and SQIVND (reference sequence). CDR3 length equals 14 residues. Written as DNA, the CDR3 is TGTGCCAGTAGTATGAGGACGGACACCTACGAGCAGTACTTC. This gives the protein CASSMRTDTYEQYF.

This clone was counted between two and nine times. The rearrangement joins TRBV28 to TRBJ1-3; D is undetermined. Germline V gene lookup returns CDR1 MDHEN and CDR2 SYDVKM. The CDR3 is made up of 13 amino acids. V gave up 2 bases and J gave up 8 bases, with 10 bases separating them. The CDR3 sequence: CASSLNRPDTIYF. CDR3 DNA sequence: TGTGCCAGCAGTTTAAACCGCCCGGACACCATATATTTT.

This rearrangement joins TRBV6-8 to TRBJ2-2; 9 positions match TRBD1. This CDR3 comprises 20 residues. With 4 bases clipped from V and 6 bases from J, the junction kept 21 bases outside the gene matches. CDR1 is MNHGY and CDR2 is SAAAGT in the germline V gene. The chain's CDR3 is CASSLLLLTKDRGFAGELFF. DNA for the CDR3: TGTGCCAGCAGTTTACTGCTTTTGACAAAGGACAGGGGTTTCGCCGGGGAGCTGTTTTTT.

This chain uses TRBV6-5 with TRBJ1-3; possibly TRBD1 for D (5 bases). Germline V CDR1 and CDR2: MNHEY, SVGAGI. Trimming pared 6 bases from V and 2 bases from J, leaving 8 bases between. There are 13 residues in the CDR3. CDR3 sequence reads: CASRAGPGNTIYF. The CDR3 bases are TGTGCCAGCAGAGCAGGGCCTGGAAACACCATATATTTT.

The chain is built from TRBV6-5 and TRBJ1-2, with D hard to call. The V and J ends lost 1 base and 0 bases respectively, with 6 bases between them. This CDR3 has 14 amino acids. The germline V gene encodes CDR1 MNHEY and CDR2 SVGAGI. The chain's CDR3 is CASSYFPANYGYTF. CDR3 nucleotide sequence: TGTGCCAGCAGTTACTTTCCGGCTAACTATGGCTACACCTTC.

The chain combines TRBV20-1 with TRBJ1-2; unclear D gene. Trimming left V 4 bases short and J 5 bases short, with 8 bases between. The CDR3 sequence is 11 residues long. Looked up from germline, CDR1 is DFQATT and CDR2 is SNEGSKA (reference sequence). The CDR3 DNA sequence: TGCAGTGCTACACTAGGTTATGGCTACACCTTC. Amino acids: CSATLGYGYTF.

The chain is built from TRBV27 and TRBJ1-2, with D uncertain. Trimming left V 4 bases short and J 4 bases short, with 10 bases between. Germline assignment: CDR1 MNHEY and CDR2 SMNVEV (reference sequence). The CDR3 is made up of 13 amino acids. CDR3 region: CASSSSSLYGYTF. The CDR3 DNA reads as TGTGCCAGCAGTTCGAGTTCCCTCTATGGCTACACCTTC.

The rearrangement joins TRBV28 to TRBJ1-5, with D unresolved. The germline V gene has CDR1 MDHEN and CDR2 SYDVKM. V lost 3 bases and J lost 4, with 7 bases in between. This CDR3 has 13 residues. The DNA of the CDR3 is TGTGCCAGCAGTTTTTCGGGGAATCAGCCCCAGCATTTT. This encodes CASSFSGNQPQHF.

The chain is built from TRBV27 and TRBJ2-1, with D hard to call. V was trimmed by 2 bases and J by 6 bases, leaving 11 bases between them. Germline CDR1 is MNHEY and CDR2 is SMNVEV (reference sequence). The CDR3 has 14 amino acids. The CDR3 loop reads CASSLNRVSNEQFF. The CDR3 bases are TGTGCCAGCAGTTTAAACCGGGTTTCCAATGAGCAGTTCTTC.

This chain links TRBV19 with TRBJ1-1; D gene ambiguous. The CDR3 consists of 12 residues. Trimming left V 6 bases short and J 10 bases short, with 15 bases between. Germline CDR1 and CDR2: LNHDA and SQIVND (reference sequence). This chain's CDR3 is CASREAARRAFF. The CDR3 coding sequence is TGTGCCAGTAGGGAGGCGGCCCGGAGAGCTTTCTTT.

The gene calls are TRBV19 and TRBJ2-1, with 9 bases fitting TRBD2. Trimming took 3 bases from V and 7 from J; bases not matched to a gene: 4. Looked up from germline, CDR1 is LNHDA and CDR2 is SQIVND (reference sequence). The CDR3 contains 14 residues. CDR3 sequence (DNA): TGTGCCAGTAGTATGCGGGGGGGCCGGAATGAGCAGTTCTTC. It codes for CASSMRGGRNEQFF.

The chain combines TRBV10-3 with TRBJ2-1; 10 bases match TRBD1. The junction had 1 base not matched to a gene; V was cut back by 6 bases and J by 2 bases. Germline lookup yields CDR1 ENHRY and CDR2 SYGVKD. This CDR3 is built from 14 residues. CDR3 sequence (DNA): TGTGCCATCAGGGGACAGGGGACCTACAATGAGCAGTTCTTC. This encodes CAIRGQGTYNEQFF.

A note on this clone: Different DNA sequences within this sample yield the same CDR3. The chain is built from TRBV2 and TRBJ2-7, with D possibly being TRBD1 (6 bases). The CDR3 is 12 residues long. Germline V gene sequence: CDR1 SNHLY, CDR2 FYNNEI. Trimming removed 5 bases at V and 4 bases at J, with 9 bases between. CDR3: CASSPQGYEQYF. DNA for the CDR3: TGTGCCAGCAGTCCACAGGGTTACGAGCAGTACTTC.